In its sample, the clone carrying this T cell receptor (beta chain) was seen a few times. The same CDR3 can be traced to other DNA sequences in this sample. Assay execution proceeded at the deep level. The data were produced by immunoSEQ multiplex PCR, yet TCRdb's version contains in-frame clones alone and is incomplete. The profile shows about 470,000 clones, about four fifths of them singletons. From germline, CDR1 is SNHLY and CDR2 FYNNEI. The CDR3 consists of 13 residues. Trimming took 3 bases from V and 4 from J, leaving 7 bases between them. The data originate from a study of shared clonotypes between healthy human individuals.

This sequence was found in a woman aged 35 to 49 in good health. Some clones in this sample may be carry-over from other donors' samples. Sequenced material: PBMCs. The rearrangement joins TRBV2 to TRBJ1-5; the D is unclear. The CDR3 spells CASSDPVNQPQHF. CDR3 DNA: TGTGCCAGCAGTGATCCGGTGAATCAGCCCCAGCATTTT.